Listed below are T cell receptor beta chains from one sample, sequenced in a study of CD8 T cells in Susac syndrome. From the immunoSEQ multiplex PCR reads, TCRdb called clonotypes with MiXCR, one entry per CDR3 protein. The table lists roughly 200,000 distinct CDR3 sequences, 90% to 95% of them singletons. The sample was CD8+ T cells from PBMCs. The receptors here all came from a human donor with multiple sclerosis. Each CDR3 is given with its conserved first and last residue. Each record gives: J gene, clone size, D gene, V gene, CDR3 length, CDR3 protein, CDR3 DNA. The D gene is left open where the match is weak. Rows give clone size only sometimes, using once, few, many, or a class for an expanded clone.

>TRBJ1-2|.|TRBD1|TRBV2|14
CAIPSGTESLGYTF
TGTGCCATCCCTTCCGGGACAGAGTCTTTAGGCTACACCTTC
>TRBJ1-6|.|TRBD1|TRBV20-1|15
CSANADRDYNSPLHF
TGCAGTGCTAACGCGGACAGGGACTATAATTCACCCCTCCACTTT
>TRBJ2-5|.|.|TRBV13|14
CASSPIRSEETQYF
TGTGCCAGCAGCCCGATTAGGTCCGAAGAGACCCAGTACTTC
>TRBJ2-7|.|.|TRBV11-2|12
CASSFMTYEQYF
TGTGCCAGCAGCTTCATGACTTACGAGCAGTACTTC
>TRBJ2-1|few|TRBD2|TRBV6-1|13
CASPTSGTNEQFF
TGTGCCAGCCCAACTAGCGGGACCAATGAGCAGTTCTTC
>TRBJ2-7|.|TRBD2|TRBV11-1|13
CASSLGGTVEQYF
TGTGCCAGCAGCTTGGGAGGGACTGTCGAGCAGTACTTC
>TRBJ2-5|.|.|TRBV5-1|14
CASSLLARQETQYF
TGCGCCAGCAGCTTGTTGGCGCGGCAAGAGACCCAGTACTTC
>TRBJ1-2|.|.|TRBV5-1|14
CASSLSQKEDGYTF
TGCGCCAGCAGCTTGAGTCAGAAGGAGGATGGCTACACCTTC
>TRBJ2-3|once|TRBD1|TRBV9|15
CASSVHGTVTDTQYF
TGTGCCAGCAGCGTCCACGGGACAGTAACAGATACGCAGTATTTT
>TRBJ2-5|.|.|TRBV5-1|14
CASSGAPGDETQYF
TGCGCCAGCAGCGGGGCACCTGGGGATGAGACCCAGTACTTC
>TRBJ2-3|.|.|TRBV28|13
CASSPRGGGTQYF
TGTGCCAGCAGTCCCAGGGGGGGCGGTACGCAGTATTTT
>TRBJ2-1|.|.|TRBV7-9|12
CASSFGHNEQFF
TGTGCCAGCAGCTTCGGGCACAATGAGCAGTTCTTC
>TRBJ1-2|once|TRBD1|TRBV2|13
CASPGQGNYGYTF
TGTGCCAGCCCTGGACAGGGTAACTATGGCTACACCTTC
>TRBJ2-7|.|TRBD2|TRBV3-1|15
CASSQDSGGIYEQYF
TGTGCCAGCAGCCAAGATAGCGGGGGAATCTACGAGCAGTACTTC
>TRBJ2-7|.|.|TRBV20-1|13
CSARGETAYEQYF
TGCAGTGCTAGGGGGGAGACAGCCTACGAGCAGTACTTC
>TRBJ2-1|.|TRBD2|TRBV12-3/TRBV12-4|14
CASRTSGIYNEQFF
TGTGCCAGCAGGACTAGCGGGATTTACAATGAGCAGTTCTTC
>TRBJ1-2|.|.|TRBV9|12
CASSEGIYGYTF
TGTGCCAGCAGCGAAGGGATCTATGGCTACACCTTC
>TRBJ2-1|.|TRBD2|TRBV6-2/TRBV6-3|14
CASSGTSFYGEQFF
TGTGCCAGCAGCGGGACTAGCTTTTATGGGGAGCAGTTCTTC
>TRBJ1-5|.|.|TRBV12-3/TRBV12-4|14
CASSHGLRNQPQHF
TGTGCCAGCAGTCACGGACTGAGAAATCAGCCCCAGCATTTT
>TRBJ2-5|.|.|TRBV29-1|11
CSVDYPETQYF
TGCAGCGTTGATTACCCAGAGACCCAGTACTTC
>TRBJ2-3|once|TRBD2|TRBV20-1|16
CSARDFAGVGTDTQYF
TGCAGTGCTAGAGATTTCGCGGGAGTGGGCACAGATACGCAGTATTTT
>TRBJ2-1|.|.|TRBV29-1|11
CSYGDYNEQFF
TGCAGCTACGGGGACTACAATGAGCAGTTCTTC
>TRBJ2-5|few|TRBD2|TRBV7-9|15
CASSSGLAGEETQYF
TGTGCCAGCAGCTCCGGACTAGCGGGCGAAGAGACCCAGTACTTC
>TRBJ2-7|.|.|TRBV7-9|12
CASSYTPGEQYF
TGTGCCAGCAGCTACACTCCCGGCGAGCAGTACTTC
>TRBJ2-1|.|TRBD2|TRBV5-1|16
CASSSQTGAGGHEQFF
TGCGCCAGCAGCTCGCAAACGGGAGCGGGAGGACATGAGCAGTTCTTC
>TRBJ2-3|.|.|TRBV7-6|14
CASSRGGYTDTQYF
TGTGCCAGCAGTAGGGGCGGGTACACAGATACGCAGTATTTT
>TRBJ1-2|once|.|TRBV2|15
CASSVLPTGNYGYTF
TGTGCCAGCAGTGTCCTCCCTACAGGGAACTATGGCTACACCTTC
>TRBJ2-3|.|TRBD2|TRBV7-2|17
CASSFPGERGITDTQYF
TGTGCCAGCAGCTTCCCGGGGGAGCGGGGGATCACAGATACGCAGTATTTT
>TRBJ2-1|.|TRBD2|TRBV3-1|16
CASTLTSVSSYNEQFF
TGTGCCAGCACCCTGACTAGCGTAAGCTCCTACAATGAGCAGTTCTTC
>TRBJ2-5|.|TRBD2|TRBV3-1|16
CASSQDSGTTKETQYF
TGTGCCAGCAGCCAAGACTCCGGGACTACCAAAGAGACCCAGTACTTC
>TRBJ2-3|.|TRBD2|TRBV28|17
CASTSPYGGRGTDTQYF
TGTGCCAGCACTTCACCCTACGGGGGGAGAGGCACAGATACGCAGTATTTT
>TRBJ1-1|.|.|TRBV4-2|13
CASSQDRDTEAFF
TGTGCCAGCAGCCAAGACAGAGACACTGAAGCTTTCTTT
>TRBJ2-7|.|.|TRBV5-6|14
CASSLGANSYEQYF
TGTGCCAGCAGCTTGGGGGCTAACTCCTACGAGCAGTACTTC
>TRBJ2-1|.|TRBD2|TRBV3-1|16
CASSQDIREGPWEQFF
TGTGCCAGCAGCCAAGATATTCGGGAGGGCCCGTGGGAGCAGTTCTTC
>TRBJ1-2|.|.|TRBV9|13
CASSGDRRYGYTF
TGTGCCAGCAGCGGGGACCGCCGATATGGCTACACCTTC
>TRBJ2-1|.|.|TRBV2|15
CASSEGPSSYNEQFF
TGTGCCAGCAGTGAAGGACCAAGCTCCTACAATGAGCAGTTCTTC
>TRBJ2-1|.|TRBD1|TRBV5-6|14
CASRPGQGGDEQFF
TGTGCCAGCAGACCGGGACAGGGGGGCGATGAGCAGTTCTTC
>TRBJ2-1|.|TRBD1|TRBV5-1|15
CASSLEDRDYNEQFF
TGCGCCAGCAGCTTGGAGGACAGGGACTACAATGAGCAGTTCTTC